The rows below give T cell receptor beta chains drawn from one sample of a study of cytomegalovirus exposure and HLA in healthy donors. The repertoire was sequenced with immunoSEQ multiplex PCR; TCRdb's copy has only in-frame clones and lacks some. The sample consists of some 150,000 clones, more than 60% of them appearing once. Sequencing was done on a sample of PBMCs. The receptors originated from a male donor in good health and CMV-seronegative. CDR3s include the opening cysteine and the closing phenylalanine or tryptophan. The order of the fields is CDR3 length, J gene, V gene, CDR3 protein.

>14|TRBJ1-2|TRBV5-1
CASSLERNNYGYTF
>11|TRBJ2-5|TRBV6-5
CASSTEETQYF
>12|TRBJ2-7|TRBV29-1
CSVGQGTYEQYF
>14|TRBJ1-2|TRBV7-9
CASTSDRPVGGYTF
>11|TRBJ2-3|TRBV2
CASTSGDTQYF
>13|TRBJ1-5|TRBV7-3
CASSRNSNQPQHF
>15|TRBJ2-3|TRBV7-9
CASSLQGMGRDTQYF
>16|TRBJ1-1|TRBV6-6
CASSSPSGTGSTEAFF
>15|TRBJ1-1|TRBV5-6
CAGSLYLWGDTEAFF
>14|TRBJ1-1|TRBV18
CASSPSRSGLEAFF
>14|TRBJ1-3|TRBV15
CATSRDPGRNTIYF
>13|-|TRBV5-6
CASSTGHSYEQYF
>14|TRBJ2-7|TRBV5-1
CASSLGQVPNEQYF
>15|TRBJ1-2|TRBV7-2
CASSLEPTGARGYTF
>15|TRBJ1-2|TRBV6-5
CASSSPDRDGSGYTF
>16|TRBJ2-2|TRBV7-3
CASSPVAGGVVGELFF
>18|TRBJ1-6|TRBV7-2
CASSLGQGEESYNSPLHF
>16|TRBJ1-1|TRBV9
CASSVRTDSMNTEAFF
>14|TRBJ2-7|TRBV7-3
CASSPLAGDGEQYF
>16|TRBJ1-2|TRBV4-1
CASSQVRTGIDYGYPF
>16|TRBJ2-5|TRBV9
CASSVGTSGLQETQYF
>15|TRBJ2-7|TRBV6-1
CASSERAGGTYEQYF
>13|TRBJ2-1|TRBV2
CASIAGLYNEQFF
>13|TRBJ1-2|TRBV7-2
CASSSTGGYGYPF
>15|TRBJ2-7|TRBV18
CASSPPGTVAYEQYF
>12|TRBJ2-5|TRBV29-1
CSVDLAGETQYF
>14|-|TRBV6-5
CASSSVDSTYEQYF
>15|TRBJ2-7|TRBV4-3
CASSQDIGVGGEQYF
>11|TRBJ1-2|TRBV30
CAWSRPGGYTF
>13|TRBJ1-4|TRBV5-6
CASSLAGVEKLFF
>14|TRBJ1-4|TRBV27
CASSFDRESEKLFF
>14|TRBJ1-5|TRBV18
CASSPPGGRQPQHF
>12|TRBJ2-1|TRBV30
CAWSLNGGEQFF
>13|TRBJ1-5|TRBV6-6
CASGTGVVQPQHF
>14|TRBJ2-3|TRBV18
CASSPLGGTDTQYF
>17|TRBJ2-6|TRBV5-1
CASSGLTSIFGANVLTF
>13|TRBJ2-5|TRBV12-5
CASGVNRGETQYF
>14|TRBJ1-2|TRBV19
CASSIIHTSYGYTF
>14|TRBJ2-5|TRBV7-9
CASSLAAYQETQYF
>16|TRBJ2-7|TRBV7-9
CASSSGLSGIYYEQYF
>13|TRBJ2-5|TRBV30
CAWDREGRETQYF
>15|TRBJ2-7|TRBV4-1
CASSQAGSRASEQYF
>14|TRBJ2-5|TRBV7-9
CASSSFGVQETQYF
>19|TRBJ2-1|TRBV15
CATSRDLRAGGMKYNEQFF